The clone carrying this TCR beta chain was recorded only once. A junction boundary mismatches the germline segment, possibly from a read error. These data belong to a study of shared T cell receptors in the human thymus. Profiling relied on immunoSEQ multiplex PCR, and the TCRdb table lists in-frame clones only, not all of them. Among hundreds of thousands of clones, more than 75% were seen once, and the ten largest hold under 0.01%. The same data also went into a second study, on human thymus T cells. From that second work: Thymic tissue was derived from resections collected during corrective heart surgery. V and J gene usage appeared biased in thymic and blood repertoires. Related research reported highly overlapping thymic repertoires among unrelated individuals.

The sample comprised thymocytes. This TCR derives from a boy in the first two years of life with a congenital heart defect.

The CDR3 reads CASSSPGGQNF. CDR3 nucleotide sequence: TGTGCCAGCAGCTCCCCTGGCGGACAGAATTTT. The J gene is TRBJ1-3, the V gene TRBV11-2; tentatively, D is TRBD1 (6 bases). The CDR3 consists of 11 residues. From germline, CDR1 is SGHAT and CDR2 FQNNGV.